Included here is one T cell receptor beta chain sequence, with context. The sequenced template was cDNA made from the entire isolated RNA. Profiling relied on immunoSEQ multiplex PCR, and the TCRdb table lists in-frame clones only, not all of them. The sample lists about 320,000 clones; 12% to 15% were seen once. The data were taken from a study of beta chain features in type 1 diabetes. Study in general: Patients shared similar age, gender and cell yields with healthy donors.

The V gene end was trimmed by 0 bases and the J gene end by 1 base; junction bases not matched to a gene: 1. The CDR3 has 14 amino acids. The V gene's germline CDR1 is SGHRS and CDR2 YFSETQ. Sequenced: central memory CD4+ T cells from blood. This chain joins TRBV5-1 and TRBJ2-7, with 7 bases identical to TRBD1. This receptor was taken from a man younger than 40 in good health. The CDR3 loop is CASSLAQGSYEQYF. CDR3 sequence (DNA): TGCGCCAGCAGCTTGGCACAGGGGTCCTACGAGCAGTACTTC.